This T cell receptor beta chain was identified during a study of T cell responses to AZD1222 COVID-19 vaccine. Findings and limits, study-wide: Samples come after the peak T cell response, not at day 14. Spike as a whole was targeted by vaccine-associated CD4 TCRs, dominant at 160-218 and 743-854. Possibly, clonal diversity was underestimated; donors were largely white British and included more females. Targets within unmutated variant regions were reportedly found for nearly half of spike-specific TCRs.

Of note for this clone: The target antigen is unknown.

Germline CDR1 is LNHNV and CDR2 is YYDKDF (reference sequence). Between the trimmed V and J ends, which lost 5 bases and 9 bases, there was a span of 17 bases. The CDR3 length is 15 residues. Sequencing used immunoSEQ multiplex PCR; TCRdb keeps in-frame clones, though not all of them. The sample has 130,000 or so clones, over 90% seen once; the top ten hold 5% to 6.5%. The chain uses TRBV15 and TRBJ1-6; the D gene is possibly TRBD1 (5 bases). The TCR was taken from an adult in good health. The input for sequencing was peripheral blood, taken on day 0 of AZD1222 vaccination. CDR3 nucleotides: TGTGCCACCAGCCGGCGCGGGGGGGTAACTTCACCCCTCCACTTT. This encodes CATSRRGGVTSPLHF.